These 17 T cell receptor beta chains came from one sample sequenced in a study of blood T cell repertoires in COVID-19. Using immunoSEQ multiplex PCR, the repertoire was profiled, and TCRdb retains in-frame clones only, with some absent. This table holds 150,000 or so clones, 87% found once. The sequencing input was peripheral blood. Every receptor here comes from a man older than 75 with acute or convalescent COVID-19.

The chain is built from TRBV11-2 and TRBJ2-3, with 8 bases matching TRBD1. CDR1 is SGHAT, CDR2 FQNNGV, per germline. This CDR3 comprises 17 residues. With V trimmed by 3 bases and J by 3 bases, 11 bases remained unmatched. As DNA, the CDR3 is TGTGCCAGCAGCTTCCTATCCCAGGGGGCGCGGACAGATACGCAGTATTTT. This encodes CASSFLSQGARTDTQYF.

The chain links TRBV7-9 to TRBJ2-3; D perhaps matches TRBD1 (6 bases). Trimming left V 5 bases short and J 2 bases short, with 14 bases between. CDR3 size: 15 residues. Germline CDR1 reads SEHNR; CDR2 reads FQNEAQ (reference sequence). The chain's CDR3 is CASSPGAGPTDTQYF. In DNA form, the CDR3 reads TGTGCCAGCAGCCCAGGGGCAGGACCCACAGATACGCAGTATTTT.

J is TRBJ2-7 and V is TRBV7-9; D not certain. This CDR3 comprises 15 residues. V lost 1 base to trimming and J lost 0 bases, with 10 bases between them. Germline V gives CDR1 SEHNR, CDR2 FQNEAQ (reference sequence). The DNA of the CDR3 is TGTGCCAGCAGCTTAGGTCACTCCGGCTCCTACGAGCAGTACTTC. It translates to CASSLGHSGSYEQYF.

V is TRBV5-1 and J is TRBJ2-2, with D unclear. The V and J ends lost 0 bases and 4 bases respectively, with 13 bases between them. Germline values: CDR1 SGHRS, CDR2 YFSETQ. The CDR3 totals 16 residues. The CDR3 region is CASSLAAQPGTGELFF. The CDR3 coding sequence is TGCGCCAGCAGCTTGGCCGCTCAGCCGGGCACCGGGGAGCTGTTTTTT.

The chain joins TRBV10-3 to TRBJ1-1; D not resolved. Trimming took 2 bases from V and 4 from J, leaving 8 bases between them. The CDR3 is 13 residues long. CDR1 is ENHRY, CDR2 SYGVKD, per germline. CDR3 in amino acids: CAISEETGTEAFF. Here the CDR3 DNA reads TGTGCCATCAGTGAGGAAACCGGCACTGAAGCTTTCTTT.

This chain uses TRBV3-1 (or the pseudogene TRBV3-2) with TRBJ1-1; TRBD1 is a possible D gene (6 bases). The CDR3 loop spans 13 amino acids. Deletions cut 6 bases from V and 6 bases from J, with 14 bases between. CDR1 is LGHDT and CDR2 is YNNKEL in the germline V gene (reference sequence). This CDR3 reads CASSGRGGSEAFF. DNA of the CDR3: TGTGCCAGCAGTGGAAGGGGGGGATCTGAAGCTTTCTTT.

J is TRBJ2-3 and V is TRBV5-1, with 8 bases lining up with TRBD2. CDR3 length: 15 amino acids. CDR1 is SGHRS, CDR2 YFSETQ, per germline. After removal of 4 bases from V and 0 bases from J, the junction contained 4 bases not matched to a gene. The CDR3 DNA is TGCGCCAGCAGCGACCCTAGCGGGAGCACAGATACGCAGTATTTT. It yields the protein CASSDPSGSTDTQYF.

The CDR3 nucleotides are TGTGCCAGCAGTCTAGGACCGGGAGGATCCTACGAGCAGTACTTC. Residues: CASSLGPGGSYEQYF. The rearrangement links TRBV6-5 to TRBJ2-7, with 7 bases matching TRBD2. Unmatched junction bases numbered 8, after V lost 5 bases and J lost 1 base. Germline assignment: CDR1 MNHEY and CDR2 SVGAGI. CDR3 length equals 15 residues.

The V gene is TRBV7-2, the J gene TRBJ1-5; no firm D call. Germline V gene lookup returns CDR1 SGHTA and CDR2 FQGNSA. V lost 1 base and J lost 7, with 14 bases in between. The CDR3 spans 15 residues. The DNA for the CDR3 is TGTGCCAGCAGCTTAGGACCACTAACCAAGCAGCCCCAGCATTTT. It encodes CASSLGPLTKQPQHF. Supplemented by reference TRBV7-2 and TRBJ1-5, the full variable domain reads GAGVSQSPSNKVTEKGKDVELRCDPISGHTALYWYRQSLGQGLEFLIYFQGNSAPDKSGLPSDRFSAERTGGSVSTLTIQRTQQEDSAVYLCASSLGPLTKQPQHFGDGTRLSIL.

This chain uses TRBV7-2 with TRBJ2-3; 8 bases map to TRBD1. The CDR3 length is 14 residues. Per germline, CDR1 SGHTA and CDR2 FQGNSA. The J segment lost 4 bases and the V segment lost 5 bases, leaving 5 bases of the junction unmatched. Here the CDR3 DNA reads TGTGCCAGCAGCCAGGGGGCAAGTCCAGATACGCAGTATTTT. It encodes CASSQGASPDTQYF. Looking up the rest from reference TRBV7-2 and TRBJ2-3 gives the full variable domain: GAGVSQSPSNKVTEKGKDVELRCDPISGHTALYWYRQSLGQGLEFLIYFQGNSAPDKSGLPSDRFSAERTGGSVSTLTIQRTQQEDSAVYLCASSQGASPDTQYFGPGTRLTVL.

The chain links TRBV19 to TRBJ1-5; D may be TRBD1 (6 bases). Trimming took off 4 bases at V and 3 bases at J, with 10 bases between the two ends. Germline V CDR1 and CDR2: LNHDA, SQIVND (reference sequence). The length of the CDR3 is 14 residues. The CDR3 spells CASSNPGVNQPQHF. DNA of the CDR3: TGTGCCAGTAGTAATCCAGGGGTCAATCAGCCCCAGCATTTT.

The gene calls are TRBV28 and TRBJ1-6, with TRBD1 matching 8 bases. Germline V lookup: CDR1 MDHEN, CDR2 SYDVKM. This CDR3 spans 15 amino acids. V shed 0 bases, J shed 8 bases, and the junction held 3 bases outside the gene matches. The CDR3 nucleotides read TGTGCCAGCAGTTTATGGCAGGGGGCCCATTCACCCCTCCACTTT. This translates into CASSLWQGAHSPLHF.

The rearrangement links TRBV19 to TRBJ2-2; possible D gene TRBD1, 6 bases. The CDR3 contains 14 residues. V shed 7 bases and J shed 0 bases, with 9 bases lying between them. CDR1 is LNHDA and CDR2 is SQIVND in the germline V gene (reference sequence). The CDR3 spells CASNRASNTGELFF. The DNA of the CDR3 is TGTGCCAGTAACAGGGCCTCGAACACCGGGGAGCTGTTTTTT.

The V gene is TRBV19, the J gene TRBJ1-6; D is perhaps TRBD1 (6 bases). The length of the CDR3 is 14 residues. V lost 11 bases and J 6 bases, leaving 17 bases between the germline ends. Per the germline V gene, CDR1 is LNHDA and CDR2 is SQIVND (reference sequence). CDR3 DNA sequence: TGTGCCGCTCAGGGGAGCGGGGGTAATTCACCCCTCCACTTT. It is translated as CAAQGSGGNSPLHF. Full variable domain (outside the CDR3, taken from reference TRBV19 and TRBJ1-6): DGGITQSPKYLFRKEGQNVTLSCEQNLNHDAMYWYRQDPGQGLRLIYYSQIVNDFQKGDIAEGYSVSREKKESFPLTVTSAQKNPTAFYLCAAQGSGGNSPLHFGNGTRLTVT.

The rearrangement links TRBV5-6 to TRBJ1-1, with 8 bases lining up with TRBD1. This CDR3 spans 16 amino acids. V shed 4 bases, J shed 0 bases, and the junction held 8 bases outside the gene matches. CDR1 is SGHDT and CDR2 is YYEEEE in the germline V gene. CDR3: CASSRRRTGMNTEAFF. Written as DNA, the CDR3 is TGTGCCAGCAGCCGAAGAAGGACAGGGATGAACACTGAAGCTTTCTTT.

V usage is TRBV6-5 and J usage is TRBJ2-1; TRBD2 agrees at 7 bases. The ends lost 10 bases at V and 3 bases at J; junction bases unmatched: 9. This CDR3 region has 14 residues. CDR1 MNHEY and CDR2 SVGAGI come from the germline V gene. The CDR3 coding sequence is TGTGCCACGTGTCCTGCGGGGGTCTACAATGAGCAGTTCTTC. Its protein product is CATCPAGVYNEQFF.

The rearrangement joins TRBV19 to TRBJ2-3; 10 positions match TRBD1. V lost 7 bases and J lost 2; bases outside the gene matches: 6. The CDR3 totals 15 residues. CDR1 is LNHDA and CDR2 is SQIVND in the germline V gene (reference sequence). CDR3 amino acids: CASTGQGDTTDTQYF. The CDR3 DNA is TGTGCCAGTACAGGACAGGGGGATACCACAGATACGCAGTATTTT.